This T cell receptor (beta chain) was obtained from a study of cytomegalovirus exposure and HLA in healthy donors. Background on the study: The same platform as the roughly 670 first-cohort repertoires was used for the 95 to 150 validation repertoires, a later analysis reported.

Notes on this clone: The antigen remains unidentified.

Overall study results and limits: In vitro testing confirmed a few CMV-associated chains as specific for CMV antigens. Rare TCR sequences dominated, though some public TCRs recurred in many donors. A list of 150 or so TCR beta chains associated with cytomegalovirus was given.

V lost 0 bases and J 7 bases, leaving 15 bases between the germline ends. Germline CDR1 and CDR2: LGHNA and YNFKEQ. The CDR3 spans 16 residues. Clones were read by immunoSEQ multiplex PCR, and TCRdb kept only the in-frame ones, dropping some. This table holds over 110,000 clones, approximately 86% found once. This receptor was identified in a man aged 18-30 years in good health and CMV-seropositive. V gene TRBV4-2 combines with J gene TRBJ1-4; D uncertain. Material: PBMCs. In DNA, the CDR3 is TGTGCCAGCAGCCAAGATGGTGGTCTCGCGAGTGAAAAACTGTTTTTT. This translates into CASSQDGGLASEKLFF.